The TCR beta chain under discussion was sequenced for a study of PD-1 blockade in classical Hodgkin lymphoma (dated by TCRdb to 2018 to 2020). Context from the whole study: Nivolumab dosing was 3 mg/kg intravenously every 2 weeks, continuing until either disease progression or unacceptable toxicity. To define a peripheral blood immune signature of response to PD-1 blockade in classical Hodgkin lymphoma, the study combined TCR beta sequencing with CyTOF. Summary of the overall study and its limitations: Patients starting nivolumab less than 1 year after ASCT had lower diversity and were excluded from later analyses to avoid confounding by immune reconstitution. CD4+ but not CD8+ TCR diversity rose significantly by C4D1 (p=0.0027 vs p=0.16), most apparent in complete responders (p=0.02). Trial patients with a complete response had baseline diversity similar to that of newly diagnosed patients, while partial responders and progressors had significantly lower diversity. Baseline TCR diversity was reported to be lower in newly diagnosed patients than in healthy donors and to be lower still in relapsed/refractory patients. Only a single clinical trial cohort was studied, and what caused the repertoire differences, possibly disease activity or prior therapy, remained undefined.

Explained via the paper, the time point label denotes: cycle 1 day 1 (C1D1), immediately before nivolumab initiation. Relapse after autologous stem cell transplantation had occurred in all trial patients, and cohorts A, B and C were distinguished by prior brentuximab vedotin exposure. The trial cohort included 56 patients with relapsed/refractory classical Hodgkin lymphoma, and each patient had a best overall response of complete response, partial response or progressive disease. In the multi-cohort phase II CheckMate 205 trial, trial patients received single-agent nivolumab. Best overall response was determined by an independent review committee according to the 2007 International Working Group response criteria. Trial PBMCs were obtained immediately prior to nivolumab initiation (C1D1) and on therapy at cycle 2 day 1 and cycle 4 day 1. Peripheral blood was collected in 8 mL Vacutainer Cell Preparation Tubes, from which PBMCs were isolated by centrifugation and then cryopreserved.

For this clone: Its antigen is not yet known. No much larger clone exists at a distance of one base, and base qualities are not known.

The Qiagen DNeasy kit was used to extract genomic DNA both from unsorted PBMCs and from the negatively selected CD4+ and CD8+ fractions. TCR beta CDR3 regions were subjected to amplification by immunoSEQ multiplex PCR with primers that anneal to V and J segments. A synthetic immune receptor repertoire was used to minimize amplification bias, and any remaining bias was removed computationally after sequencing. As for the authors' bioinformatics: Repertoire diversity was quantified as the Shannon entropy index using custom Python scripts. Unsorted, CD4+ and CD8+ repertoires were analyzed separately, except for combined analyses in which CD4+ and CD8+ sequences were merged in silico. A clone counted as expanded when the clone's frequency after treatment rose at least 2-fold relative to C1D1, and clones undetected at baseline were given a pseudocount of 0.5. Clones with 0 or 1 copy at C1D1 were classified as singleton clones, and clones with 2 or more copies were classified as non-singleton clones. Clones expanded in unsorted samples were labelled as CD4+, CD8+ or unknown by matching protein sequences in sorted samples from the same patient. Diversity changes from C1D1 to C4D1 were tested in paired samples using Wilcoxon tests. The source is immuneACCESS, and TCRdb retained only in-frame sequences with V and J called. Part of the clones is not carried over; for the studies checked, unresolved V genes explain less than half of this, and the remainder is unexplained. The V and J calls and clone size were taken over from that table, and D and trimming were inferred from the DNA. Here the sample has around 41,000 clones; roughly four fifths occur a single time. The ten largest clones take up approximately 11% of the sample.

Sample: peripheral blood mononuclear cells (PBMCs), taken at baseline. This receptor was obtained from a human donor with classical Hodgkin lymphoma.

CDR3 reads: CASSSPPRDKIRYF. The DNA sequence is as follows: TGTGCCAGCAGTTCGCCGCCGCGGGACAAGATTAGGTATTTT. The rearrangement combines TRBV27 with TRBJ2-3; the D gene is possibly TRBD1 or TRBD2, with 6 bases matching each. The junction carries 22 bases between V and J, which are trimmed by 4 bases and 14 bases respectively. The CDR3 has 14 amino acids, counting the end cysteine and phenylalanine. Just the 42-base CDR3 DNA is kept, in frame starting at base 1. CDR1 MNHEY and CDR2 SMNVEV were looked up in the germline V gene (reference sequence).